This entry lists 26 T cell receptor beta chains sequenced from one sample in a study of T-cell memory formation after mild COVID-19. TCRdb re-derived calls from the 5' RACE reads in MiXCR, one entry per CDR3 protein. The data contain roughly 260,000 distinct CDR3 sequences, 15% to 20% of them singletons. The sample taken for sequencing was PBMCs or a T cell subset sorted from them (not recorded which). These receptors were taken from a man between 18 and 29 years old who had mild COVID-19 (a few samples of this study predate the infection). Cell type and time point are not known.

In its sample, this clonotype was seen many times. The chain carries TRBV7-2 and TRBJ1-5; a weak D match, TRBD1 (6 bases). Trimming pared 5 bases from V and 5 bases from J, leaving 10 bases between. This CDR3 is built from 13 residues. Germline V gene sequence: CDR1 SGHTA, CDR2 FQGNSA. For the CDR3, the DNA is TGTGCCAGCAGCCCAGGGGTCGATCAGCCCCAGCATTTT. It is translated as CASSPGVDQPQHF.

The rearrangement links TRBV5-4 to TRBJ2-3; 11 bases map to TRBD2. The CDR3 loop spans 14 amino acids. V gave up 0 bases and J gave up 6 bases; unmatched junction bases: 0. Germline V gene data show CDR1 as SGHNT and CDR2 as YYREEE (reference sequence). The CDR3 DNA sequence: TGTGCCAGCAGCTTGGGACTAGCGGGGGATACGCAGTATTTT. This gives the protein CASSLGLAGDTQYF.

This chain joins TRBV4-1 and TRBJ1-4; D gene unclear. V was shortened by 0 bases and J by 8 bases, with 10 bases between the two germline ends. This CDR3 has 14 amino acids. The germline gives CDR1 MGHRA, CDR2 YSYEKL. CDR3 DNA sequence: TGCGCCAGCAGCCAAGATTTGACCACAGAAAAACTGTTTTTT. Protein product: CASSQDLTTEKLFF.

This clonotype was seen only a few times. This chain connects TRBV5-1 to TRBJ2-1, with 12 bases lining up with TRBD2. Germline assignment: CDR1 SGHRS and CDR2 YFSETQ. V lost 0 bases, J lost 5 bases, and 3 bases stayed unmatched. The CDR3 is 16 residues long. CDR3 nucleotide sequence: TGCGCCAGCAGCTTGGGGACTAGCGGGGACAACAATGAGCAGTTCTTC. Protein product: CASSLGTSGDNNEQFF.

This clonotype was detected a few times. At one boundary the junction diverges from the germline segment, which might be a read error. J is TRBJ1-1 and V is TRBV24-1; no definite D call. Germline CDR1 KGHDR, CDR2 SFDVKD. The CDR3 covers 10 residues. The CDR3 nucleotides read TGTGCCACCCCTCGGGTTGAACCTTTCTTT. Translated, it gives CATPRVEPFF.

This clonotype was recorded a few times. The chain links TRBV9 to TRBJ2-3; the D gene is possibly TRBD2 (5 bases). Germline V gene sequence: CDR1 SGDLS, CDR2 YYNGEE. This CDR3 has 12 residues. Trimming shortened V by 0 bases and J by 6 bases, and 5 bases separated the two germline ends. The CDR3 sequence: CASSVAGDTQYF. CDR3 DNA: TGTGCCAGCAGCGTAGCGGGGGATACGCAGTATTTT.

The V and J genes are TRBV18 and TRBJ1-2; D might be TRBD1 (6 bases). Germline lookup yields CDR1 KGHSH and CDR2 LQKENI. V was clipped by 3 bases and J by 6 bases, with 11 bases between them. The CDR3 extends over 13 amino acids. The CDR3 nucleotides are TGTGCCAGCTCACCGACAGGTATCGATGGCTACACCTTC. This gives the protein CASSPTGIDGYTF.

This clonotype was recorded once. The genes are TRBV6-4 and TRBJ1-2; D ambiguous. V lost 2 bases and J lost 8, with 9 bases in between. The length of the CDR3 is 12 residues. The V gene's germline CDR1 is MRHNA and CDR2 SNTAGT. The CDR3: CASSDQRWGYTF. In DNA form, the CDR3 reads TGTGCCAGCAGTGACCAGCGGTGGGGCTACACCTTC.

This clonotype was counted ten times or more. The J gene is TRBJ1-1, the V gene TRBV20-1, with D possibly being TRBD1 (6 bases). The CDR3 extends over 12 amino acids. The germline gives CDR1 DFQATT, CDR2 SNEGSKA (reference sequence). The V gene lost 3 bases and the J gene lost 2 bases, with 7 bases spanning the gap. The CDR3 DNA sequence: TGCAGTGCTAGGACAGGTAACACTGAAGCTTTCTTT. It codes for CSARTGNTEAFF.

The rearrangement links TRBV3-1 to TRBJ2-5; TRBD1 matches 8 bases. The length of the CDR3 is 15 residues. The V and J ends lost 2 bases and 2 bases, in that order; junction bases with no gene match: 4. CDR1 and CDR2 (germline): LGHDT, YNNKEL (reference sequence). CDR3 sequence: CASSQWDRRQETQYF. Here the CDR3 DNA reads TGTGCCAGCAGCCAATGGGACAGGCGACAAGAGACCCAGTACTTC.

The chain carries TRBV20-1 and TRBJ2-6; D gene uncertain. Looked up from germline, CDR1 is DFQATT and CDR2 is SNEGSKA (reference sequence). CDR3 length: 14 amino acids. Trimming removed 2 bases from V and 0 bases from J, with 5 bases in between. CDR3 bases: TGCAGTGCTAGACCGATCTCTGGGGCCAACGTCCTGACTTTC. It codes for CSARPISGANVLTF.

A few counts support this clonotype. As DNA, the CDR3 is TGTGCCACCGCAAGGGACCCTTCGTTCGATACGCAGTATTTT. Amino acid sequence: CATARDPSFDTQYF. The chain is built from TRBV3-1 and TRBJ2-3; D is tentatively TRBD1 or TRBD2 (5 bases each). CDR1 and CDR2 (germline): LGHDT, YNNKEL (reference sequence). The CDR3 runs 14 residues. V was clipped by 10 bases and J by 6 bases, with 20 bases between them.

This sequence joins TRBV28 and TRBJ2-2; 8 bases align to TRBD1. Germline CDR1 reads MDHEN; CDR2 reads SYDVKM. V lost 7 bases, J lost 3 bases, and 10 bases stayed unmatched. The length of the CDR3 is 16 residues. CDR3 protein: CASTRPDRVDTGELFF. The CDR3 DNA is TGTGCCAGCACTAGACCGGACAGGGTCGACACCGGGGAGCTGTTTTTT.

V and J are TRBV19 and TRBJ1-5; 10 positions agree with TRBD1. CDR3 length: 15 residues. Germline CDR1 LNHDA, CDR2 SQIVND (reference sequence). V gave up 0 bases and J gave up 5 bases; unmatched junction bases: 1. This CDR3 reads CASSIETGGYQPQHF. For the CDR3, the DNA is TGTGCCAGTAGTATAGAGACAGGGGGCTATCAGCCCCAGCATTTT.

This CDR3 reads CASSRRGGLNTGELFF. CDR3 in DNA: TGTGCCAGCAGTAGGCGGGGGGGCTTAAACACCGGGGAGCTGTTTTTT. The rearrangement uses TRBV12-3 or TRBV12-4 and TRBJ2-2; TRBD2 aligns across 9 bases. V shed 5 bases, J shed 2 bases, and the junction held 6 bases outside the gene matches. The CDR3 length is 16 residues.

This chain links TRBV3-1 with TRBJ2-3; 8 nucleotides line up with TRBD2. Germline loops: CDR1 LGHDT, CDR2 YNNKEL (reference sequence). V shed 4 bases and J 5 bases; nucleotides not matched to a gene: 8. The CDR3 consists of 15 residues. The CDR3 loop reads CASSRSPGGQDTQYF. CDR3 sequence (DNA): TGTGCCAGCAGCCGGTCCCCGGGGGGGCAAGATACGCAGTATTTT.

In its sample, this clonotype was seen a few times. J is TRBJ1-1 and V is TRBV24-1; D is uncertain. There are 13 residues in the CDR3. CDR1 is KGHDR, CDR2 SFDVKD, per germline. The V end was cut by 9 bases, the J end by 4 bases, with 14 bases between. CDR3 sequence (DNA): TGTGCCACCGGGAACACGCCCGGCACTGAAGCTTTCTTT. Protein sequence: CATGNTPGTEAFF.

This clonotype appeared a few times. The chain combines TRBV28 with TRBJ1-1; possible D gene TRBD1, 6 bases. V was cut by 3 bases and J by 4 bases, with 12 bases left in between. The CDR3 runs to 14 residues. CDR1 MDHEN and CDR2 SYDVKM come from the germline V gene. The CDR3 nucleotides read TGTGCCAGCAGTTTCCTTGGACAGAGCACTGAAGCTTTCTTT. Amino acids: CASSFLGQSTEAFF.

CDR3: CASSSYVGATNTEAFF. CDR3 nucleotide sequence: TGTGCCAGCAGTTCCTATGTAGGGGCGACGAACACTGAAGCTTTCTTT. The chain links TRBV12-3 or TRBV12-4 to TRBJ1-1, with D possibly matching TRBD1 (5 bases). The V gene lost 4 bases and the J gene lost 1 base, with 16 bases spanning the gap. CDR3 size: 16 residues.

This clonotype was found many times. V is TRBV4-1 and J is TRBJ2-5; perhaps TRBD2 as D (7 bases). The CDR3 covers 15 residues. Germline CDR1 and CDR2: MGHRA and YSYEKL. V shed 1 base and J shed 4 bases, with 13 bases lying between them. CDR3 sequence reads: CASSQGSGGRETQYF. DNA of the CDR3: TGCGCCAGCAGCCAAGGTTCGGGGGGCCGAGAGACCCAGTACTTC.

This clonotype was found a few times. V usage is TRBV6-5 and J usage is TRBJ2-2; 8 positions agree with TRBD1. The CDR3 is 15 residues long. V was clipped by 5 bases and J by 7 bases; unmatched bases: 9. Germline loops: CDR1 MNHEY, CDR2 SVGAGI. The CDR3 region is CASSTDRGRSGELFF. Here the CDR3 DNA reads TGTGCCAGCAGTACCGACAGGGGAAGGAGCGGGGAGCTGTTTTTT.

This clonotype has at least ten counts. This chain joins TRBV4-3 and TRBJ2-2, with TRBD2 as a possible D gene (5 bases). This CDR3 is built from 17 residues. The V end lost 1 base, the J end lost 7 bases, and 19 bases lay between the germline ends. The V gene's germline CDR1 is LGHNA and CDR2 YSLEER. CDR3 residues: CASSQAAAGDIIGELFF. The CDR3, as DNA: TGCGCCAGCAGCCAAGCCGCGGCGGGTGATATCATCGGGGAGCTGTTTTTT.

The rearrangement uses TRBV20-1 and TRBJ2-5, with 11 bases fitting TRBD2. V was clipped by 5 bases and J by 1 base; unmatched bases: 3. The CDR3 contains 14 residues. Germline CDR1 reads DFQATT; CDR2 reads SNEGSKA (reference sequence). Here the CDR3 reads CSAVSGGAQETQYF. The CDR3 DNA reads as TGCAGTGCTGTTAGCGGGGGGGCCCAAGAGACCCAGTACTTC.

The CDR3 loop reads CASRRQRNNSPLHF. The CDR3 coding sequence is TGTGCCAGCAGGAGACAGAGAAATAATTCACCCCTCCACTTT. V usage is TRBV2 and J usage is TRBJ1-6; TRBD1 is a possible D gene (5 bases). Germline V gene data show CDR1 as SNHLY and CDR2 as FYNNEI. Trimming removed 6 bases from V and 5 bases from J, with 11 bases in between. CDR3 size: 14 residues.

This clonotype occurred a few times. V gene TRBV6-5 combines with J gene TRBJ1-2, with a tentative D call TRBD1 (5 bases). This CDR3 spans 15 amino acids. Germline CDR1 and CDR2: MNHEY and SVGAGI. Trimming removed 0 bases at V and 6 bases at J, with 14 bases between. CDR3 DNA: TGTGCCAGCAGTTACTCGGGGGTGGGAGAGAATGGCTACACCTTC. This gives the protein CASSYSGVGENGYTF.

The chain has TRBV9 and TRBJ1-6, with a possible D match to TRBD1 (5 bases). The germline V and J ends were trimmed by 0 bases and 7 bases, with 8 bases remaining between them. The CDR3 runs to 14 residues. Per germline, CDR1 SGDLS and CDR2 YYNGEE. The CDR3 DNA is TGTGCCAGCAGCGTAGAGACAGCGAATTCACCCCTCCACTTT. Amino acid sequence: CASSVETANSPLHF. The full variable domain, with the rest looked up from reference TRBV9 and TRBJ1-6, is DSGVTQTPKHLITATGQRVTLRCSPRSGDLSVYWYQQSLDQGLQFLIQYYNGEERAKGNILERFSAQQFPDLHSELNLSSLELGDSALYFCASSVETANSPLHFGNGTRLTVT.